These T cell receptor beta chains were read from a single sample in a study of metastatic and nonmetastatic thyroid tumors. TCRdb re-called clones via MiXCR from the PCR reads. The sample yields about 12,000 clones, 26% seen once. The sequenced sample consisted of tumor tissue. The source is a female donor with papillary thyroid cancer or a benign thyroid nodule (not recorded which). Some clones in this sample may be carry-over from other donors' samples. CDR3s include the opening cysteine and the closing phenylalanine or tryptophan. A D gene is named only where the DNA matches it firmly. The listing skips clone size in some rows; elsewhere it reads once, few, many or a size class.

D gene,CDR3 length,clone size,V gene,J gene,CDR3 DNA,CDR3 protein
NA,13,few,TRBV27,TRBJ2-5,TGTGCCAGCAGTTTATATCCTCAAGAGACCCAGTACTTC,CASSLYPQETQYF
NA,12,many,TRBV4-2,TRBJ2-1,TGTGCCAGCAGCCAAGTTAGGGCAGAGCAGTTCTTC,CASSQVRAEQFF
NA,15,many,TRBV7-7,TRBJ2-5,TGTGCTAGCAGCCCCGGGACCCCGTTGGGAGAGACCCAGTACTTC,CASSPGTPLGETQYF
NA,13,many,TRBV5-1,TRBJ1-1,TGCGCCAGCAGTGAAGGCTCGAACACTGAAGCTTTCTTT,CASSEGSNTEAFF
NA,14,NA,TRBV19,TRBJ1-1,TGTGCCAGTAGGCCCCGAGGGGGGAGAACTGAAGCTTTCTTT,CASRPRGGRTEAFF
TRBD1,15,medium-sized,TRBV19,TRBJ1-2,TGTGCCAGTAAGAAATTAGTCAGGGGGAGTGGTGGCTACACCTTC,CASKKLVRGSGGYTF
TRBD1,15,medium-sized,TRBV19,TRBJ2-3,TGTGCCAGTAGTTCCCCGGGACAGGGGACAGATACGCAGTATTTT,CASSSPGQGTDTQYF
NA,15,few,TRBV28,TRBJ2-7,TGTGCCAGCAGTTTACCCGGGAGTCGTACCTACGAGCAGTACTTC,CASSLPGSRTYEQYF
TRBD1,15,NA,TRBV18,TRBJ1-2,TGTGCCAGCTCACGACTTAGACAGGGGGGCGATGGCTACACCTTC,CASSRLRQGGDGYTF
NA,15,many,TRBV4-1,TRBJ1-2,TGCGCCAGCAGCCAAGAACGGGGGCTGGGCTATGGCTACACCTTC,CASSQERGLGYGYTF
NA,13,many,TRBV20-1,TRBJ2-3,TGCAGTGCTCCCTACAGCTACACAGATACGCAGTATTTT,CSAPYSYTDTQYF
NA,15,medium-sized,TRBV3-1,TRBJ1-2,TGTGCCAGCAGCCAAGCTAAGACTTTTAACTATGGCTACACCTTC,CASSQAKTFNYGYTF
NA,16,NA,TRBV4-1,TRBJ2-6,TGCGCCAGCAGCCAAGATAGAGGGTCTGGGGCCAACGTCCTGACTTTC,CASSQDRGSGANVLTF
TRBD1,13,many,TRBV7-2,TRBJ1-6,TGTGCCATGCAGAGGACAGGGAATTCACCCCTCCACTTT,CAMQRTGNSPLHF
NA,12,many,TRBV28,TRBJ1-2,TGTGCCAGCAGGATGAATACGAGGGGCTACACCTTC,CASRMNTRGYTF
NA,15,few,TRBV28,TRBJ2-7,TGTGCCAGCAGCGTCGGGACTTACAGCTCCTACGAGCAGTACTTC,CASSVGTYSSYEQYF
TRBD1,16,few,TRBV28,TRBJ1-2,TGTGCCAGCAGCATAGGACAGGGGATGGGTAACTATGGCTACACCTTC,CASSIGQGMGNYGYTF
NA,12,few,TRBV6-5,TRBJ1-2,TGTGCCAGCAGTTACCCCTCTGGGTTCTACACCTTC,CASSYPSGFYTF
NA,15,few,TRBV16,TRBJ1-2,TGTGCCAGCAGCCAATCGGGGAAAGGCGGCTATGGCTACACCTTC,CASSQSGKGGYGYTF
TRBD2,13,few,TRBV20-1,TRBJ2-2,TGCAGTGTACCTAGCGGGAGCACCGGGGAGCTGTTTTTT,CSVPSGSTGELFF
NA,14,NA,TRBV20-1,TRBJ2-3,TGCAGTGCCAGGAGAGTGGGAGTTACAGATACGCAGTATTTT,CSARRVGVTDTQYF
TRBD2,12,medium-sized,TRBV28,TRBJ2-5,TGTGCCAGCACCTCGCAACGGGGGGCCCAGTACTTC,CASTSQRGAQYF
NA,16,many,TRBV10-3,TRBJ2-1,TGTGCCATCAGGGGATTGGGGGGGGGGACATACAATGAGCAGTTCTTC,CAIRGLGGGTYNEQFF
NA,14,NA,TRBV3-1,TRBJ2-3,TGTGCCAGCAGCTTCGGACCTAGCACAGATACGCAGTATTTT,CASSFGPSTDTQYF
NA,16,NA,TRBV18,TRBJ1-2,TGTGCCAGCTCACCGTTGCGGGCGGAGATAGGCTATGGCTACACCTTC,CASSPLRAEIGYGYTF
NA,13,many,TRBV20-1,TRBJ2-7,TGCAGTGCTAGAGTTTATAGGGGAGGCGAGCAGTACTTC,CSARVYRGGEQYF
NA,14,NA,TRBV12-3/TRBV12-4,TRBJ1-5,TGTGCCAGCATTTTTTCATCAGCGGGTCAGCCCCAGCATTTT,CASIFSSAGQPQHF
NA,14,few,TRBV6-1,TRBJ1-5,TGTGCCAGCCTCGGGACACCTATTTATCAGCCCCAGCATTTT,CASLGTPIYQPQHF
TRBD2,16,NA,TRBV3-1,TRBJ2-1,TGTGCCAGCAGCCAATCTGGAGCGGGGGGCCGCAATGAGCAGTTCTTC,CASSQSGAGGRNEQFF
NA,16,few,TRBV7-2,TRBJ2-5,TGTGCCAGCAGCCTTAGGGCTATCGGAGGGGGAGAGACCCAGTACTTC,CASSLRAIGGGETQYF
NA,12,NA,TRBV7-9,TRBJ1-1,TGTGCCAGCAGCTTCAGGGAAGCAAGAGCTTTCTTT,CASSFREARAFF
NA,13,NA,TRBV19,TRBJ1-2,TGTGCCAGTAGATGGAAGACTAACTATGGCTACACCTTC,CASRWKTNYGYTF
NA,14,medium-sized,TRBV6-1,TRBJ1-1,TGTGCCAGCAGCTCCCAACAGGGAGAGACTGAAGCTTTCTTT,CASSSQQGETEAFF
TRBD1,17,NA,TRBV5-1,TRBJ2-7,TGCGTCAGCAGCCTTGTAGTTGGGACAGGGCATACCTACGAGCAGTACTTC,CVSSLVVGTGHTYEQYF
NA,14,many,TRBV6-1,TRBJ1-1,TGTGCCAGCAGTGAAGCTTCGTCCTTCACTGAAGCTTTCTTT,CASSEASSFTEAFF
TRBD2,15,NA,TRBV20-1,TRBJ2-1,TGCAGTGCTAGGTCGACTAGCGGACCTAACAATGAGCAGTTCTTC,CSARSTSGPNNEQFF
NA,13,medium-sized,TRBV6-5,TRBJ1-1,TGTGCCAGCAGTTACTACAGGGAGACTGAAGCTTTCTTT,CASSYYRETEAFF
NA,16,NA,TRBV5-1,TRBJ2-1,TGCGCCAGCAGCTTGGTTGGGACGCGGCCCTACAATGAGCAGTTCTTC,CASSLVGTRPYNEQFF
TRBD1,14,NA,TRBV7-9,TRBJ1-1,TGTGCCAGCAGCCAGGGGGGGTCCTACACTGAAGCTTTCTTT,CASSQGGSYTEAFF
NA,14,few,TRBV6-1,TRBJ1-6,TGTGCCAGCAGGGAAAGGGACGGTAATTCACCCCTCCACTTT,CASRERDGNSPLHF
NA,16,NA,TRBV6-6,TRBJ2-1,TGTGCCAGCAGTCACGACATTGATCCCTATAGCAATGAGCAGTTCTTC,CASSHDIDPYSNEQFF
TRBD2,11,medium-sized,TRBV29-1,TRBJ2-7,TGCAGCGCTAGCGGTAGCTACGAGCAGTACTTC,CSASGSYEQYF
TRBD1,12,NA,TRBV6-1,TRBJ1-5,TGTGCCAGCACAAAGACAGGGTTGGCCCAGCATTTT,CASTKTGLAQHF
TRBD2,16,NA,TRBV5-1,TRBJ2-3,TGCGCCATCAGCTCCGGTCTAGCGGGAGCCACAGATACGCAGTATTTT,CAISSGLAGATDTQYF
NA,12,NA,TRBV6-1,TRBJ1-1,TGTGCCAGCACGGGGTTTCCGTCTGAAGCTTTCTTT,CASTGFPSEAFF
TRBD1,15,NA,TRBV5-1,TRBJ2-7,TGCGCCAGCAGCTTGGCTTGGACAGGGGACTACGAGCAGTACTTC,CASSLAWTGDYEQYF
NA,16,NA,TRBV28,TRBJ2-2,TGTGCCAGCAGCCCCCCGTCGCGGTTGAACACCGGGGAGCTGTTTTTT,CASSPPSRLNTGELFF